Each of the 7 T cell receptor beta chains below was sequenced from the same sample in a study of a mutant IDH1 vaccine in newly diagnosed glioma. The antigens these receptors bind are not known. This table comes from immunoSEQ multiplex PCR, and its TCRdb copy is limited to in-frame clones, with some not included. The table shows fewer than 65,000 clones, with 75% to 85% occurring only once. Time point in this sample: week 5, during vaccination. Topical imiquimod was applied with each vaccine dose, which held 300 ug of mutant IDH1 20-mer peptide. The source material was PBMCs, sampled from a glioma patient whose treatment included an IDH1 peptide vaccine. The receptors shown here come from a man younger than 45 with glioma.

This clone came up once. V gene TRBV7-9 combines with J gene TRBJ1-1; D unresolved. V was shortened by 5 bases and J by 7 bases, with 17 bases between the two germline ends. This CDR3 region has 14 residues. Germline V gene sequence: CDR1 SEHNR, CDR2 FQNEAQ (reference sequence). The CDR3 protein is CASSPVVELHEAFF. CDR3 DNA: TGTGCCAGCAGCCCAGTAGTGGAGCTTCATGAAGCTTTCTTT.

V and J are TRBV2 and TRBJ1-5, with TRBD1 as a possible D gene (5 bases). Per the germline V gene, CDR1 is SNHLY and CDR2 is FYNNEI. V dropped 0 bases and J dropped 4 bases, with 13 bases sitting between them. The CDR3 is 16 residues long. CDR3 in amino acids: CASSEARRQINQPQHF. As DNA, the CDR3 is TGTGCCAGCAGTGAAGCGCGTCGACAGATTAATCAGCCCCAGCATTTT.

The rearrangement uses TRBV19 and TRBJ1-2; TRBD1 is a possible D gene (6 bases). V dropped 7 bases and J dropped 4 bases, with 19 bases sitting between them. Germline CDR1 LNHDA, CDR2 SQIVND (reference sequence). CDR3 size: 15 residues. CDR3 in DNA: TGTGCCAGTACCCCGAAACGGGGGGCGAGCTATGGCTACACCTTC. It encodes CASTPKRGASYGYTF. Full variable domain (rest looked up from reference TRBV19 and TRBJ1-2): DGGITQSPKYLFRKEGQNVTLSCEQNLNHDAMYWYRQDPGQGLRLIYYSQIVNDFQKGDIAEGYSVSREKKESFPLTVTSAQKNPTAFYLCASTPKRGASYGYTFGSGTRLTVV.

Note on this clone: Other DNA variants within this sample encode the same CDR3. The genes are TRBV7-9 and TRBJ2-7; no reliable D call. This CDR3 comprises 11 residues. Germline V gene data show CDR1 as SEHNR and CDR2 as FQNEAQ (reference sequence). V was pared by 3 bases and J by 5 bases, with 5 bases between. The CDR3 DNA reads TGTGCCAGCAGCTTTACAGACGAGCAGTACTTC. This gives the protein CASSFTDEQYF. The full variable domain, completed using reference TRBV7-9 and TRBJ2-7, is DTGVSQNPRHKITKRGQNVTFRCDPISEHNRLYWYRQTLGQGPEFLTYFQNEAQLEKSRLLSDRFSAERPKGSFSTLEIQRTEQGDSAMYLCASSFTDEQYFGPGTRLTVT.

This chain links TRBV5-1 with TRBJ2-1; tentatively, D is TRBD1 or TRBD2 (5 bases each). CDR1 and CDR2 (germline): SGHRS, YFSETQ. The CDR3 spans 13 residues. V lost 7 bases to trimming and J lost 4 bases, with 12 bases between them. The CDR3, as DNA: TGCGCCAGCCAGGCTGGGGGATACAATGAGCAGTTCTTC. The encoded protein is CASQAGGYNEQFF. The full variable domain, completed using reference TRBV5-1 and TRBJ2-1, is KAGVTQTPRYLIKTRGQQVTLSCSPISGHRSVSWYQQTPGQGLQFLFEYFSETQRNKGNFPGRFSGRQFSNSRSEMNVSTLELGDSALYLCASQAGGYNEQFFGPGTRLTVL.

This clone appeared a single time. The J gene is TRBJ1-6, the V gene TRBV9; perhaps TRBD1 as D (5 bases). Germline CDR1 and CDR2: SGDLS and YYNGEE. The CDR3 is made up of 17 amino acids. Deletions cut 3 bases from V and 5 bases from J, with 18 bases between. CDR3 in amino acids: CASSAAGGIFHNSPLHF. As DNA, the CDR3 is TGTGCCAGCAGCGCCGCTGGGGGAATCTTCCATAATTCACCCCTCCACTTT.

The chain combines TRBV5-1 with TRBJ1-1; D unresolved. Germline V gene lookup returns CDR1 SGHRS and CDR2 YFSETQ. Trimming left V 2 bases short and J 0 bases short, with 11 bases between. The CDR3 length is 15 residues. Here the CDR3 DNA reads TGCGCCAGCAGCTTCCTACAGAGAATGAACACTGAAGCTTTCTTT. It codes for CASSFLQRMNTEAFF.